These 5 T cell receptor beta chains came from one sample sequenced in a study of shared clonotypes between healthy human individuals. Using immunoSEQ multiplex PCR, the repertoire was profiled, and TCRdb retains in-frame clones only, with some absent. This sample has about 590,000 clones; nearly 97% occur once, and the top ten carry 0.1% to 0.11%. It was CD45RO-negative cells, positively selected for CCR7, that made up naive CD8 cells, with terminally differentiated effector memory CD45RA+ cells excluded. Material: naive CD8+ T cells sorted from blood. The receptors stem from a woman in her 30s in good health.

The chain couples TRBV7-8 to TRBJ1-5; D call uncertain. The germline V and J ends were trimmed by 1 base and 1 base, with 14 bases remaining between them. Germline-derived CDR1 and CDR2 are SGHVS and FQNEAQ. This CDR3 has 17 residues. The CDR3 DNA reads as TGTGCCAGCAGCTTAGGAGGGTTCCCCCGAAGCAATCAGCCCCAGCATTTT. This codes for CASSLGGFPRSNQPQHF. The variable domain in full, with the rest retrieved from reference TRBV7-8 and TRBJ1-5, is GAGVSQSPRYKVAKRGQDVALRCDPISGHVSLFWYQQALGQGPEFLTYFQNEAQLDKSGLPSDRFFAERPEGSVSTLKIQRTQQEDSAVYLCASSLGGFPRSNQPQHFGDGTRLSIL.

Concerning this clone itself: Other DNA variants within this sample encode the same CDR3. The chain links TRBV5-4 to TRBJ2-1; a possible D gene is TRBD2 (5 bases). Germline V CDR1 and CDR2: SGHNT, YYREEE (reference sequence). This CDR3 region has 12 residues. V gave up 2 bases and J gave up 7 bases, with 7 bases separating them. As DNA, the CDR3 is TGTGCCAGCAGCTTAGGAGGTAATGAGCAGTTCTTC. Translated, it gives CASSLGGNEQFF.

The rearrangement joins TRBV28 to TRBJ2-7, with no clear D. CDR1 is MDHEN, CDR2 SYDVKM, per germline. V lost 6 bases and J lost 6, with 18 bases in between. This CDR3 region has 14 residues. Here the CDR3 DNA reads TGTGCCAGCAGCCCAGTACGGCCCTATGCCGAGCAGTACTTC. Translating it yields CASSPVRPYAEQYF. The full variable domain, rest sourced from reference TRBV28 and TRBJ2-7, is DVKVTQSSRYLVKRTGEKVFLECVQDMDHENMFWYRQDPGLGLRLIYFSYDVKMKEKGDIPEGYSVSREKKERFSLILESASTNQTSMYLCASSPVRPYAEQYFGPGTRLTVT.

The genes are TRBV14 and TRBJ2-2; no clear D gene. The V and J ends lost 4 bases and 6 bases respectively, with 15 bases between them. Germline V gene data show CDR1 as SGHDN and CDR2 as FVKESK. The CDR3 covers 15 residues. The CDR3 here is CASSRTFGFPGELFF. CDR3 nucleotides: TGTGCCAGCAGCCGAACGTTCGGATTTCCCGGGGAGCTGTTTTTT. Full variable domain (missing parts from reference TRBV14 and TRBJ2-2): EAGVTQFPSHSVIEKGQTVTLRCDPISGHDNLYWYRRVMGKEIKFLLHFVKESKQDESGMPNNRFLAERTGGTYSTLKVQPAELEDSGVYFCASSRTFGFPGELFFGEGSRLTVL.

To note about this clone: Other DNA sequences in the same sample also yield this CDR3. The CDR3, as DNA: TGTGCCAGCAGTCCAGGGAGTTCCTACGAGCAGTACTTC. Protein sequence: CASSPGSSYEQYF. This sequence joins TRBV2 and TRBJ2-7; D may be TRBD1 or TRBD2 (5 bases each). The CDR3 runs to 13 residues. Trimming stripped 5 bases from V and 1 base from J, with 9 bases between. Germline CDR1 is SNHLY and CDR2 is FYNNEI.